This T cell receptor (beta chain) was captured by sequencing in a study of vaccination effects on CD4 cells after COVID-19. On the study more broadly: Convalescent patients (n = two) were sampled 16 days and one week prevaccination. General study findings and limits: Newly vaccine-induced clones made up most of the convalescents' post-vaccine spike-reactive clones. Marked clonal contraction was seen in infection- and vaccine-induced clones late after vaccination.

V gave up 1 base and J gave up 4 bases, with 17 bases separating them. The CDR3 has 16 amino acids. Clones were sequenced by immunoSEQ multiplex PCR, and TCRdb holds only the in-frame ones, with some missing. Of 21,000 or so clones detected, roughly 74% appear once; the ten largest clones hold 38%. In the ViraFEST assay, antigen-specific CD4+ clonotypes were identified by expansion after peptide-pool stimulation. Following a roughly 9-day culture, CD4+ T cells were purified. Infection with SARS-CoV-2 occurred in the person between March and December 2020, and PCR confirmed it. A half-volume exchange with IL-2 medium occurred on days 3 and 7. As regards this clone: The antigen is undetermined.

The sample was CD4+ T cells from PBMCs cultured with a peptide pool, taken before COVID-19 vaccination. The chain uses TRBV23-1 and TRBJ2-7; no definite D call. TRBV23-1 is reported as an ORF; its role is uncertain. The sequence was obtained from a human donor who had a prior SARS-CoV-2 infection. The CDR3 sequence is CASSQYCWAPGYEQYF. The CDR3 nucleotides are TGCGCCAGCAGTCAATACTGTTGGGCCCCCGGTTACGAGCAGTACTTC.